These 11 T cell receptor beta chains came from one sample sequenced in a study of blood T cell repertoires in COVID-19. Produced via immunoSEQ multiplex PCR; TCRdb's table is partial and in-frame only. This sample has 20,000 to 30,000 clones, with around 91% found just once. The sequencing input was peripheral blood. The receptor set was obtained from a man between 65 and 85 years old with acute or convalescent COVID-19.

The chain carries TRBV12-3 or TRBV12-4 and TRBJ2-7; D is unresolved. V dropped 5 bases and J dropped 8 bases, with 16 bases sitting between them. The CDR3 has 13 residues. The CDR3: CASSLPSIVKQYF. CDR3 sequence (DNA): TGTGCCAGCAGTCTGCCCTCCATAGTCAAGCAGTACTTC.

J is TRBJ2-1 and V is TRBV9; TRBD2 matches at 12 bases. Trimming at V came to 0 bases and at J to 9 bases, leaving 7 bases not matched to a gene. The CDR3 has 16 amino acids. From germline, CDR1 is SGDLS and CDR2 YYNGEE. As DNA, the CDR3 is TGTGCCAGCAGCGTAGCACTAGCGGGAGGTTCGGGTGAGCAGTTCTTC. It translates to CASSVALAGGSGEQFF.

This rearrangement joins TRBV7-3 to TRBJ1-2, with D perhaps TRBD1 (5 bases). The CDR3 spans 15 residues. V was pared by 2 bases and J by 0 bases, with 10 bases between. CDR1 and CDR2 (germline): SGHTA, FQGTGA. The CDR3, as DNA: TGTGCCAGCAGCTTAGGGCAGGGCTCTAACTATGGCTACACCTTC. This gives the protein CASSLGQGSNYGYTF.

V is TRBV19 and J is TRBJ1-4; D gene ambiguous. Germline V CDR1 and CDR2: LNHDA, SQIVND (reference sequence). This CDR3 region has 16 residues. The ends were cut back, 10 bases at V and 6 bases at J, with 24 bases in the middle. CDR3 sequence (DNA): TGTGCCACTGGGGTGGGGAGGGATGACGGTTATGAAAAACTGTTTTTT. Protein sequence: CATGVGRDDGYEKLFF.

This clone was recorded only once. V usage is TRBV12-5 and J usage is TRBJ2-1; TRBD2 aligns across 8 bases. This CDR3 region has 16 residues. With 2 bases clipped from V and 4 bases from J, the junction kept 7 bases outside the gene matches. Germline-derived CDR1 and CDR2 are LGHNT and FRNRAP. In DNA form, the CDR3 reads TGTGCTAGTGGTTTGTTTCGGGGGGGGAGGTACAATGAGCAGTTCTTC. It specifies CASGLFRGGRYNEQFF.

This chain connects TRBV3-1 (or the pseudogene TRBV3-2) to TRBJ2-7; 9 bases are a match to TRBD1. After removal of 3 bases from V and 5 bases from J, the junction contained 2 bases not matched to a gene. CDR1 and CDR2 from the germline V gene are LGHDT and YNNKEL (reference sequence). The CDR3 runs to 13 residues. CDR3 sequence: CASSQGQGNEQYF. The CDR3 DNA reads as TGTGCCAGCAGCCAGGGACAGGGTAACGAGCAGTACTTC.

This clone was counted only a few times. The V call is TRBV4-3, the J call TRBJ2-1; 10 nucleotides align to TRBD2. V lost 4 bases and J lost 6; bases outside the gene matches: 6. CDR1 and CDR2 from the germline V gene are LGHNA and YSLEER. This CDR3 has 15 amino acids. The chain's CDR3 is CASSRQAGGPNEQFF. CDR3 in DNA: TGCGCCAGCAGCCGACAAGCGGGAGGGCCCAATGAGCAGTTCTTC.

This sequence joins TRBV5-4 and TRBJ1-1; D perhaps matches TRBD1 (5 bases). The CDR3 consists of 14 residues. Trimming removed 4 bases from V and 1 base from J, with 11 bases in between. Germline V CDR1 and CDR2: SGHNT, YYREEE (reference sequence). CDR3: CASSEQDKNTEAFF. The CDR3 nucleotides read TGTGCCAGCAGCGAACAGGATAAGAACACTGAAGCTTTCTTT.

The chain is built from TRBV7-2 and TRBJ1-5; D is undetermined. Germline V gene lookup returns CDR1 SGHTA and CDR2 FQGNSA. Deletions cut 5 bases from V and 9 bases from J, with 11 bases between. The CDR3 covers 12 residues. CDR3 sequence (DNA): TGTGCCAGCAGCCGATATGCAGGGCCCCAGCATTTT. It yields the protein CASSRYAGPQHF. The complete variable domain, with remaining parts taken from reference TRBV7-2 and TRBJ1-5, reads GAGVSQSPSNKVTEKGKDVELRCDPISGHTALYWYRQSLGQGLEFLIYFQGNSAPDKSGLPSDRFSAERTGGSVSTLTIQRTQQEDSAVYLCASSRYAGPQHFGDGTRLSIL.

The rearrangement joins TRBV5-6 to TRBJ2-1; 9 nucleotides line up with TRBD1. Losses at the gene ends were 6 bases for V and 8 bases for J; bases not matched to a gene: 15. CDR1 and CDR2 from the germline V gene are SGHDT and YYEEEE. CDR3 length: 16 residues. CDR3 residues: CASTHSRDRVYHEQFF. The CDR3 region has the DNA TGTGCCAGCACCCATTCCCGGGACAGGGTGTATCATGAGCAGTTCTTC. Full variable domain (rest looked up from reference TRBV5-6 and TRBJ2-1): DAGVTQSPTHLIKTRGQQVTLRCSPKSGHDTVSWYQQALGQGPQFIFQYYEEEERQRGNFPDRFSGHQFPNYSSELNVNALLLGDSALYLCASTHSRDRVYHEQFFGPGTRLTVL.

CDR3 nucleotide sequence: TGTGCCAGCAGCTTAGAAAAGGGGGAGCCCCAGCATTTT. Amino acids: CASSLEKGEPQHF. This rearrangement joins TRBV7-3 to TRBJ1-5; D is perhaps TRBD1 (6 bases). The CDR3 extends over 13 amino acids. Germline loops: CDR1 SGHTA, CDR2 FQGTGA. Trimming pared 2 bases from V and 8 bases from J, leaving 10 bases between.